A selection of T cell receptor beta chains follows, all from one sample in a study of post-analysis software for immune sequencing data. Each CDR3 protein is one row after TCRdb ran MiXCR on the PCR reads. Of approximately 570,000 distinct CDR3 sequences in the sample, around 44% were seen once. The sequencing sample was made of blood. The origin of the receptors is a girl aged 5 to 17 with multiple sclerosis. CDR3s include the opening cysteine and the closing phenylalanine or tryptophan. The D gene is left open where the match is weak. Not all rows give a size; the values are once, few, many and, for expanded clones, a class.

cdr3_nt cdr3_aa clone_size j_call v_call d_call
TGCAGTGCTAGAGATTGGGCAGACTATGGCTACACCTTC CSARDWADYGYTF many TRBJ1-2 TRBV20-1 -
TGTGCCAGCAGCTTTATGGAGGCTGAAGCTTTCTTT CASSFMEAEAFF - TRBJ1-1 TRBV11-2 -
TGCGCCAGCAGAAGGGACCAAAATTACAATGAGCAGTTCTTC CASRRDQNYNEQFF few TRBJ2-1 TRBV5-1 -
TGTGCCAGCAGTTTTGTATTCCAAGAGACCCAGTACTTC CASSFVFQETQYF - TRBJ2-5 TRBV12-3/TRBV12-4 -
TGCGCCAGCAGCCCTCCCGGGACAGGGGGCCCAGATACGCAGTATTTT CASSPPGTGGPDTQYF few TRBJ2-3 TRBV4-1 TRBD1
TGTGCCAGCAGTTTTTCCCCGACACACGAGCAGTACTTC CASSFSPTHEQYF few TRBJ2-7 TRBV12-3/TRBV12-4 -
TGTGCCACCAGTGATTTTTTCAGTTACGAGCAGTTCTTC CATSDFFSYEQFF - TRBJ2-1 TRBV24-1 -
TGCAGTGCTAGAGACTTGGCTCGTTCCTACAATGAGCAGTTCTTC CSARDLARSYNEQFF few TRBJ2-1 TRBV20-1 -
TGTGCCAGCAGCGGAAGAGCGGACCCATCTCGGGGCCCAGATACGCAGTATTTT CASSGRADPSRGPDTQYF - TRBJ2-3 TRBV21-1 -
TGTGCCAGCAGTTTTTACAGGGCGCGCACAGATACGCAGTATTTT CASSFYRARTDTQYF - TRBJ2-3 TRBV12-3/TRBV12-4 -
TGTGCCAGCAGCCAAGGGGGGTGGAATTCACCCCTCCACTTT CASSQGGWNSPLHF - TRBJ1-6 TRBV3-1 -
TGTGCCAGCAGCCGCCAAGGCCTGAACTACGAGCAGTACTTC CASSRQGLNYEQYF - TRBJ2-7 TRBV3-1 -
TGTGCCAGCAGTTTCCCCGTTCCAGGGGAGACCCAGTACTTC CASSFPVPGETQYF few TRBJ2-5 TRBV28 -
TGCAGTGCTAGAGCGGGGATTTGGGATACGCAGTATTTT CSARAGIWDTQYF - TRBJ2-3 TRBV20-1 -
TGCAGTGCTTTTCCCCGGACTAGCGGGAGTTCCCACAATGAGCAGTTCTTC CSAFPRTSGSSHNEQFF - TRBJ2-1 TRBV20-1 TRBD2
TGTGCCATCAGTGAGTCTAGGCAGAACACTGAAGCTTTCTTT CAISESRQNTEAFF few TRBJ1-1 TRBV10-3 -
TGTGCCAGCAGCTTGGTTGTGGGGGGCTACAATGAGCAGTTCTTC CASSLVVGGYNEQFF - TRBJ2-1 TRBV5-5 -
TGTGCCAGCAGTGAAAGAAAGGGGGCGAGGAACTATGGCTACACCTTC CASSERKGARNYGYTF - TRBJ1-2 TRBV2 TRBD1